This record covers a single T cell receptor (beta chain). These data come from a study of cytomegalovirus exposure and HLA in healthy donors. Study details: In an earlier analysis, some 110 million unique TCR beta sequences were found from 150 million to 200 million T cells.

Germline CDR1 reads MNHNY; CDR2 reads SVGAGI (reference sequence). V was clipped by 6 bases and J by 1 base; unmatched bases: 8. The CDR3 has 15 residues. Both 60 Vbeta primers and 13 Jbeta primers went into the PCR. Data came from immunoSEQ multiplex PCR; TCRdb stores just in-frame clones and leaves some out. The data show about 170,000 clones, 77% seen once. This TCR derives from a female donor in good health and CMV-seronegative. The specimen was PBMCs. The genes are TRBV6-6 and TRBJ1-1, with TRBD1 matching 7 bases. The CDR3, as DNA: TGTGCCAGCAGATCAGACAGGGCCGGGAACACTGAAGCTTTCTTT. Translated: CASRSDRAGNTEAFF.